This TCR beta chain was obtained from a study of OX40 agonist ivuxolimab in advanced cancers. At the level of the study: The group had a mean age of about 60 years, ranged from about 23 to 85, and was roughly 80% male.

The count of this clone is one. What it binds is not known. Drawing of blood for sampling happened at baseline, at cycle 4 day 1, and at cycle 7 day 1. Study results and caveats: There were also nonresponders showing low normalized T-cell clonal expansion. Clonal expansion was seen in CD4+ and CD8+ blood T cells by week 6 at 0.1 to 3.0 mg/kg.

Assay: immunoSEQ multiplex PCR; the TCRdb copy retains only in-frame clones and omits some. The sample yields 43,000 or so clones, 70% to 90% seen once. Trimming stripped 6 bases from V and 4 bases from J, with 19 bases between. The CDR3 loop spans 14 amino acids. Germline CDR1 SQVTM, CDR2 ANQGSEA. Source: CD4+ or CD8+ T cells sorted from blood, taken in a trial of the OX40 agonist ivuxolimab. This clonotype originated in an adult with an advanced solid tumor such as melanoma, head and neck, liver or kidney cancer. The chain recombines TRBV29-1 with TRBJ2-7; D might be TRBD2 (6 bases). The CDR3 loop is CSVAIAAGGYEQYF. The CDR3 DNA reads TGCAGCGTCGCCATAGCGGCAGGAGGTTACGAGCAGTACTTC.